A single sample is the source of the 16 T cell receptor beta chains below, sequenced in a study of T cells in localized non-small cell lung cancer. Data came from immunoSEQ multiplex PCR; TCRdb stores just in-frame clones and leaves some out. Found here are fewer than 40,000 clones, roughly 87% of them singletons; the top ten hold 3.5% to 5%. This specimen consisted of peripheral blood mononuclear cells, obtained before any cancer treatment. The origin of the receptors is a woman aged 40-69 years with stage III lung adenocarcinoma.

The chain combines TRBV7-9 with TRBJ1-6; no clear D gene. Germline CDR1 reads SEHNR; CDR2 reads FQNEAQ (reference sequence). Between the trimmed V and J ends, which lost 4 bases and 3 bases, there was a span of 13 bases. The CDR3 contains 16 residues. The CDR3 nucleotides read TGTGCCAGCAGCTCCCTGGACCTTATCTATAATTCACCCCTCCACTTT. Encoded protein: CASSSLDLIYNSPLHF. Full variable domain (remainder filled in from reference TRBV7-9 and TRBJ1-6): DTGVSQNPRHKITKRGQNVTFRCDPISEHNRLYWYRQTLGQGPEFLTYFQNEAQLEKSRLLSDRFSAERPKGSFSTLEIQRTEQGDSAMYLCASSSLDLIYNSPLHFGNGTRLTVT.

The J gene is TRBJ1-1, the V gene TRBV5-8; D gene unclear. The CDR3 covers 17 residues. CDR1 SGHTS and CDR2 YDEGEE come from the germline V gene. The germline V and J ends were trimmed by 1 base and 0 bases, with 16 bases remaining between them. Here the CDR3 reads CASSLFPGPNMNTEAFF. CDR3 in DNA: TGTGCCAGCAGCTTGTTCCCCGGGCCGAATATGAACACTGAAGCTTTCTTT.

This chain uses TRBV6-1 with TRBJ2-1; D not resolved. The germline V gene encodes CDR1 MNHNS and CDR2 SASEGT. CDR3 length: 13 amino acids. Deletions cut 0 bases from V and 7 bases from J, with 7 bases between. CDR3 bases: TGTGCCAGCAGTGAAGCGGCTAGAAATGAGCAGTTCTTC. Translating gives CASSEAARNEQFF.

The J gene is TRBJ1-1, the V gene TRBV28; unclear D gene. From germline, CDR1 is MDHEN and CDR2 SYDVKM. V was pared by 6 bases and J by 1 base, with 15 bases between. CDR3 length equals 15 residues. The chain's CDR3 is CASSSSSNKNTEAFF. The CDR3 nucleotides read TGTGCCAGCAGCTCATCCTCCAACAAGAACACTGAAGCTTTCTTT.

V usage is TRBV13 and J usage is TRBJ2-6; tentative D call: TRBD2 (5 bases). V was pared by 0 bases and J by 0 bases, with 6 bases between. The CDR3 covers 16 residues. CDR1 is PRHDT and CDR2 is FYEKMQ in the germline V gene (reference sequence). The CDR3 sequence: CASSLGAGSGANVLTF. CDR3 DNA: TGTGCCAGCAGCTTAGGCGCGGGCTCTGGGGCCAACGTCCTGACTTTC.

The J gene is TRBJ2-1, the V gene TRBV14, with unresolved D. The CDR3 consists of 15 residues. Germline values: CDR1 SGHDN, CDR2 FVKESK. Trimming took off 4 bases at V and 4 bases at J, with 14 bases between the two ends. CDR3 DNA sequence: TGTGCCAGCAGCCCCCTTAATTTAGAGTACAATGAGCAGTTCTTC. This translates into CASSPLNLEYNEQFF.

The chain uses TRBV7-9 and TRBJ2-4; TRBD2 is a possible D gene (6 bases). Germline-derived CDR1 and CDR2 are SEHNR and FQNEAQ (reference sequence). The CDR3 is made up of 17 amino acids. The V end was cut by 5 bases, the J end by 0 bases, with 17 bases between. The DNA of the CDR3 is TGTGCCAGCAGCACGGAGGGAAATTTGAAAGCCAAAAACATTCAGTACTTC. Translation: CASSTEGNLKAKNIQYF.

This clone appeared a few times. This chain joins TRBV6-5 and TRBJ1-1; 8 bases fit TRBD1. From germline, CDR1 is MNHEY and CDR2 SVGAGI. V dropped 0 bases and J dropped 4; count of bases not matched to a gene: 7. The CDR3 consists of 16 residues. CDR3 protein: CASSYSRTGFGTEAFF. CDR3 DNA: TGTGCCAGCAGTTACTCCCGGACAGGGTTCGGCACTGAAGCTTTCTTT.

In its sample, this clone was seen once. The chain uses TRBV29-1 and TRBJ2-3; D may be TRBD1 or TRBD2 (5 bases each). Germline values: CDR1 SQVTM, CDR2 ANQGSEA. The length of the CDR3 is 13 residues. The V gene lost 3 bases and the J gene lost 8 bases, with 15 bases spanning the gap. CDR3 sequence reads: CSVDRFRDGTQYF. The CDR3 DNA reads as TGCAGCGTTGACCGTTTCAGGGACGGTACGCAGTATTTT.

The chain recombines TRBV6-6 with TRBJ1-2, with TRBD1 matching over 7 bases. The CDR3 sequence is 14 residues long. Germline V lookup: CDR1 MNHNY, CDR2 SVGAGI (reference sequence). After removal of 6 bases from V and 7 bases from J, the junction contained 11 bases not matched to a gene. CDR3 sequence reads: CASSLGGGLGGYTF. The CDR3 region has the DNA TGTGCCAGCAGCCTGGGAGGGGGCTTAGGTGGCTACACCTTC.

This chain links TRBV27 with TRBJ2-7, with 7 nucleotides matching TRBD2. This CDR3 spans 13 amino acids. The germline CDR1 and CDR2 sequences are MNHEY and SMNVEV (reference sequence). V shed 2 bases and J 5 bases; nucleotides not matched to a gene: 3. CDR3 protein: CASSLLGGNEQYF. The CDR3 coding sequence is TGTGCCAGCAGTTTACTGGGGGGGAACGAGCAGTACTTC.

The chain couples TRBV5-1 to TRBJ1-1; 9 positions match TRBD1. Germline V lookup: CDR1 SGHRS, CDR2 YFSETQ. This CDR3 has 17 residues. After removal of 3 bases from V and 1 base from J, the junction contained 10 bases not matched to a gene. The CDR3 bases are TGCGCCAGCAGCTCGCATTTACCGGGACAGGGGAACACTGAAGCTTTCTTT. It translates to CASSSHLPGQGNTEAFF.

This rearrangement joins TRBV30 to TRBJ1-5, with TRBD1 matching over 10 bases. The CDR3 loop spans 15 amino acids. The germline V gene encodes CDR1 GTSNPN and CDR2 SVGIG (reference sequence). V shed 0 bases, J shed 7 bases, and the junction held 6 bases outside the gene matches. As DNA, the CDR3 is TGTGCCTGGAGTGTGGGGACAGGGGTACGACAGCCCCAGCATTTT. Translating it yields CAWSVGTGVRQPQHF.

The count of this clone is one. The chain combines TRBV5-1 with TRBJ2-3; 16 positions match TRBD2. This CDR3 comprises 18 residues. Per germline, CDR1 SGHRS and CDR2 YFSETQ. V dropped 5 bases and J dropped 4; count of bases not matched to a gene: 10. The CDR3 sequence is CASRQTPGLAGGPDTQYF. CDR3 bases: TGCGCCAGCAGACAAACGCCGGGACTAGCGGGGGGGCCAGATACGCAGTATTTT.

Written as DNA, the CDR3 is TGTGCCAGCACCTTGGACCGGGGGACTGAAGCTTTCTTT. It is translated as CASTLDRGTEAFF. V and J are TRBV2 and TRBJ1-1; TRBD1 is a possible D gene (5 bases). The CDR3 loop spans 13 amino acids. The V and J ends lost 7 bases and 5 bases respectively, with 14 bases between them. CDR1 SNHLY and CDR2 FYNNEI come from the germline V gene. The complete variable domain, with remaining parts taken from reference TRBV2 and TRBJ1-1, reads EPEVTQTPSHQVTQMGQEVILRCVPISNHLYFYWYRQILGQKVEFLVSFYNNEISEKSEIFDDQFSVERPDGSNFTLKIRSTKLEDSAMYFCASTLDRGTEAFFGQGTRLTVV.

The chain carries TRBV5-1 and TRBJ1-3; no firm D call. There are 16 residues in the CDR3. Trimming shortened V by 2 bases and J by 0 bases, and 12 bases separated the two germline ends. Germline V lookup: CDR1 SGHRS, CDR2 YFSETQ. The CDR3 sequence is CASSFAQLSSGNTIYF. The CDR3 nucleotides are TGCGCCAGCAGCTTCGCACAACTCAGCTCTGGAAACACCATATATTTT.